This T cell receptor beta chain was recovered during a study of neurological immune-mediated disorders. Study-wide results and limits: Phylogenetic grouping assigned the repertoires of 18 of 34 multiple sclerosis patients to a single related-CDR3 cluster, representing a possible signature. The multiple sclerosis repertoire cluster had no clinical or MRI feature associated with it.

In germline, CDR1 is SGHRS, CDR2 YFSETQ. V lost 6 bases and J lost 2; bases outside the gene matches: 10. CDR3 length: 16 residues. This clonotype was counted ten times or more. Its matching antigen is unknown. With 10-nucleotide random UMIs, 5'RACE was used to make the cDNA. TCRdb itself ran the 5' RACE reads through MiXCR, one entry per CDR3 protein. In the table there are tens of thousands of distinct CDR3 sequences, about 2% of which are singletons. The unsorted libraries were made from 2 million PBMCs kept at -80 C. This receptor was taken from a woman in her thirties or forties with multiple sclerosis. V gene TRBV5-1 combines with J gene TRBJ2-2; 7 bases align to TRBD1. The sequenced sample was PBMCs. The CDR3 loop is CASIRLRDSNTGELFF. The DNA of the CDR3 is TGCGCCAGCATTCGGCTTAGGGACAGCAACACCGGGGAGCTGTTTTTT.